Described below is a single TCR beta chain sequence and its context. Its antigen is not known. A junction end diverges from the germline sequence, so it may reflect a read error. The V gene's germline CDR1 is ENHRY and CDR2 SYGVKD. The CDR3 has 13 residues. A sample-barcoded 5' primer and a J-beta primer mix were used in a second PCR of roughly 7 to 12 cycles. Using its own MiXCR run on the 5' RACE reads, TCRdb lists one record per CDR3 protein. The sample holds about 830,000 distinct CDR3 sequences, under 80% seen once. These data come from a study of blood T cells in healthy people across ages. Points from the study as a whole: TCR beta diversity tracked closely with naive T cell percentage. While age rose, TCR beta diversity per million T cells dropped in a roughly linear way.

The sequenced sample consisted of blood. The TCR sequence derives from a man aged 25-45 years in good health. The chain employs TRBV10-3 and TRBJ1-5; no definite D call. As DNA, the CDR3 is TGCGCCATCTCCAGAGAGTTAGCTCAGCCCCAGCATTTT. As protein: CAISRELAQPQHF.